This T cell receptor beta chain was captured in a study of T cells in Graves' hyperthyroidism and ophthalmopathy. The study's findings and limits: Ophthalmopathy got predicted by the model a median approximately 6.4 months before its onset. Most thyroid clonotypes that were expanded above 0.001 also turned up in blood.

Diagnosis of hyperthyroidism was new in patients aged 18 to 65, and its duration was under 2 months. On the basis of clinical symptoms, serum thyroxine and TRAb, thyroid ultrasound and orbital computed tomography, diagnoses were made. Germline V gives CDR1 DFQATT, CDR2 SNEGSKA (reference sequence). The CDR3 length is 13 residues. The ends were cut back, 1 base at V and 4 bases at J, with 8 bases in the middle. The investigators amplified TCR beta CDR3 regions from RNA transcripts. TCR CDR3 underwent first-round RT-PCR with the HTBI primer set. TCRdb ran MiXCR on the multiplex PCR reads and lists one entry per CDR3 protein. The profile shows 30,000 to 40,000 distinct CDR3 sequences, roughly 52% of them singletons. Of note for this clonotype: Its specificity is not known.

The specimen was blood. The origin of this receptor is a woman in her forties or fifties with Graves' hyperthyroidism that later progressed to Graves' ophthalmopathy. V is TRBV20-1 and J is TRBJ1-3; the D gene is possibly TRBD1 (6 bases). The CDR3 spells CSARGGAGNTIYF. CDR3 nucleotide sequence: TGCAGTGCTAGAGGGGGGGCAGGAAACACCATATATTTT.